The next 18 T cell receptor beta chains were all read from a single sample in a study of T-cell memory formation after mild COVID-19. TCRdb re-called the 5' RACE reads through MiXCR, storing one row per CDR3 protein. This sample has around 200,000 distinct CDR3 sequences, with about 27% found just once. The material sequenced was PBMCs or a T cell subset sorted from them (not recorded which). The receptors here all came from an adult woman who had mild COVID-19 (a few samples of this study predate the infection). Cell type and time point are not known.

This clonotype is a singleton in its sample. This CDR3 reads CASSLENRDTTEAFF. The CDR3 DNA follows: TGCGCCAGCAGCTTGGAAAACAGGGATACCACTGAAGCTTTCTTT. The genes are TRBV5-1 and TRBJ1-1; a weak D match, TRBD1 (6 bases). Germline V gene data show CDR1 as SGHRS and CDR2 as YFSETQ. The CDR3 loop spans 15 amino acids. Trimming shortened V by 0 bases and J by 4 bases, and 13 bases separated the two germline ends. Full variable domain (rest looked up from reference TRBV5-1 and TRBJ1-1): KAGVTQTPRYLIKTRGQQVTLSCSPISGHRSVSWYQQTPGQGLQFLFEYFSETQRNKGNFPGRFSGRQFSNSRSEMNVSTLELGDSALYLCASSLENRDTTEAFFGQGTRLTVV.

This clonotype was detected a few times. V and J are TRBV6-1 and TRBJ2-7, with a possible D match to TRBD1 (6 bases). Trimming took off 6 bases at V and 1 base at J, with 25 bases between the two ends. The CDR3 has 18 residues. CDR1 and CDR2 (germline): MNHNS, SASEGT. As DNA, the CDR3 is TGTGCCAGCAGGGGTTCACTCTGGGACACAAAAAAATCCTACGAGCAGTACTTC. Its translation: CASRGSLWDTKKSYEQYF.

The chain is built from TRBV5-6 and TRBJ1-5; 8 nucleotides align to TRBD1. CDR1 is SGHDT and CDR2 is YYEEEE in the germline V gene. J gave up 4 bases and V 4 bases, and 7 bases lay outside the gene matches. This CDR3 contains 15 residues. CDR3 DNA sequence: TGTGCCAGCAGCCACCTCCGGACAGGGAATCAGCCCCAGCATTTT. It is translated as CASSHLRTGNQPQHF.

This chain joins TRBV6-4 and TRBJ2-1; 7 bases fit TRBD1. This CDR3 has 15 residues. Germline V gene data show CDR1 as MRHNA and CDR2 as SNTAGT. V lost 5 bases and J lost 2; bases outside the gene matches: 6. The CDR3: CASSIGQGAYNEQFF. The CDR3 DNA reads TGTGCCAGCAGTATCGGTCAGGGGGCCTACAATGAGCAGTTCTTC.

V gene TRBV20-1 combines with J gene TRBJ2-5; D may be TRBD1 (6 bases). Germline CDR1 reads DFQATT; CDR2 reads SNEGSKA (reference sequence). Trimming removed 6 bases from V and 1 base from J, with 9 bases in between. CDR3 length equals 12 residues. The CDR3 region has the DNA TGCAGTGCCCCGGACAGCCAAGAGACCCAGTACTTC. Translating gives CSAPDSQETQYF.

This clonotype was detected ten times or more. The rearrangement joins TRBV3-1 to TRBJ2-7, with D unclear. The V gene lost 3 bases and the J gene lost 2 bases, with 2 bases spanning the gap. Germline CDR1 and CDR2: LGHDT and YNNKEL (reference sequence). This CDR3 is 11 amino acids long. DNA of the CDR3: TGTGCCAGCAGCCATACCTACGAGCAGTACTTC. This sequence encodes CASSHTYEQYF.

This clonotype has a handful of counts. V and J are TRBV27 and TRBJ1-1; D unresolved. Trimming removed 6 bases at V and 1 base at J, with 15 bases between. Germline CDR1 and CDR2: MNHEY and SMNVEV (reference sequence). The CDR3 is 15 amino acids. The CDR3 here is CASSPDSRRNTEAFF. For the CDR3, the DNA is TGTGCCAGCAGCCCCGACTCAAGAAGGAACACTGAAGCTTTCTTT.

The chain employs TRBV27 and TRBJ2-1; no clear D gene. The CDR3 extends over 11 amino acids. V was pared by 6 bases and J by 7 bases, with 7 bases between. Germline CDR1 is MNHEY and CDR2 is SMNVEV (reference sequence). The DNA of the CDR3 is TGTGCCAGCAGGGAGCTAAATGAGCAGTTCTTC. This sequence encodes CASRELNEQFF.

The V gene is TRBV20-1, the J gene TRBJ2-1, with 9 bases matching TRBD2. The V gene end was trimmed by 0 bases and the J gene end by 3 bases; junction bases not matched to a gene: 3. The CDR3 loop spans 15 amino acids. Germline values: CDR1 DFQATT, CDR2 SNEGSKA (reference sequence). CDR3 loop: CSARDLAGHYNEQFF. CDR3 DNA: TGCAGTGCTAGAGATCTAGCGGGGCACTACAATGAGCAGTTCTTC.

The table lists this clonotype with a few counts. The chain combines TRBV25-1 with TRBJ1-3; a possible D gene is TRBD1 (5 bases). Germline V gene lookup returns CDR1 MGHDK and CDR2 SYGVNS. V was cut by 3 bases and J by 0 bases, with 12 bases left in between. This CDR3 is built from 16 residues. The CDR3 sequence: CASSEAGTSSGNTIYF. Here the CDR3 DNA reads TGTGCCAGCAGTGAGGCGGGGACGAGCTCTGGAAACACCATATATTTT.

The chain carries TRBV7-9 and TRBJ1-1; D is unclear. Germline CDR1 SEHNR, CDR2 FQNEAQ (reference sequence). The CDR3 spans 13 residues. V gave up 1 base and J gave up 8 bases, with 11 bases separating them. CDR3 loop: CASSLGFGSEAFF. CDR3 DNA: TGTGCCAGCAGCTTAGGGTTCGGCTCCGAAGCTTTCTTT.

The chain uses TRBV11-2 and TRBJ2-2, with TRBD2 matching over 10 bases. V trimming: 5 bases; J trimming: 8 bases; junction bases outside the gene matches: 8. From germline, CDR1 is SGHAT and CDR2 FQNNGV. The CDR3 consists of 15 residues. The CDR3 protein is CASSRLAGLNGELFF. CDR3 sequence (DNA): TGTGCCAGCAGCAGACTAGCGGGCCTTAATGGGGAGCTGTTTTTT.

This clonotype was found many times. The chain recombines TRBV3-1 with TRBJ2-7, with no clear D. Germline V gene data show CDR1 as LGHDT and CDR2 as YNNKEL (reference sequence). This CDR3 is built from 14 residues. Deletions cut 0 bases from V and 2 bases from J, with 8 bases between. This CDR3 is CASSQDGWAYEQYF. The DNA for the CDR3 is TGTGCCAGCAGCCAAGATGGGTGGGCCTACGAGCAGTACTTC.

This CDR3 is CASSGKAGYEKLFF. Written as DNA, the CDR3 is TGTGCCAGCAGTGGGAAGGCTGGGTATGAAAAACTGTTTTTT. The chain couples TRBV2 to TRBJ1-4; D is unclear. CDR3 length equals 14 residues. Germline V gene lookup returns CDR1 SNHLY and CDR2 FYNNEI. Trimming stripped 4 bases from V and 6 bases from J, with 12 bases between. The full variable domain, its missing parts supplied by reference TRBV2 and TRBJ1-4, is EPEVTQTPSHQVTQMGQEVILRCVPISNHLYFYWYRQILGQKVEFLVSFYNNEISEKSEIFDDQFSVERPDGSNFTLKIRSTKLEDSAMYFCASSGKAGYEKLFFGSGTQLSVL.

This clonotype has more than one count but fewer than ten. The chain recombines TRBV9 with TRBJ2-7, with 8 bases matching TRBD1. V trimming: 0 bases; J trimming: 0 bases; junction bases outside the gene matches: 2. Germline CDR1 is SGDLS and CDR2 is YYNGEE. The CDR3 has 15 amino acids. The CDR3, as DNA: TGTGCCAGCAGCGTAGGGACAGGGAGCTCCTACGAGCAGTACTTC. Amino acids: CASSVGTGSSYEQYF.

J is TRBJ2-3 and V is TRBV9, with 14 bases identical to TRBD2. The V and J ends lost 4 bases and 6 bases, in that order; junction bases with no gene match: 7. The CDR3 extends over 16 amino acids. Germline CDR1 is SGDLS and CDR2 is YYNGEE. In DNA, the CDR3 is TGTGCCAGCAGCAAGGGACTAGCGGGGGTCTTGGATACGCAGTATTTT. This translates into CASSKGLAGVLDTQYF.

This chain uses TRBV3-1 with TRBJ2-1, with D possibly matching TRBD2 (6 bases). The CDR3 covers 16 residues. V lost 3 bases and J lost 0, with 12 bases in between. Per germline, CDR1 LGHDT and CDR2 YNNKEL (reference sequence). The CDR3 loop reads CASSHGAGLSYNEQFF. The CDR3 coding sequence is TGTGCCAGCAGCCATGGGGCGGGACTCTCCTACAATGAGCAGTTCTTC.

This clonotype was seen a few times. This chain joins TRBV12-3 or TRBV12-4 and TRBJ2-7; TRBD1 might be the D (7 bases). The CDR3 is 14 amino acids. V lost 3 bases to trimming and J lost 3 bases, with 12 bases between them. CDR3 sequence reads: CASSFRGANYEQYF. For the CDR3, the DNA is TGTGCCAGCAGTTTCAGGGGGGCCAACTACGAGCAGTACTTC.